Given below is one T cell receptor (beta chain) in context. This record belongs to a study of T cell changes during pregnancy in multiple sclerosis. The J segment lost 3 bases and the V segment lost 3 bases, leaving 5 bases of the junction unmatched. Germline V gene lookup returns CDR1 LNHNV and CDR2 YYDKDF (reference sequence). The CDR3 is 15 residues long. This table comes from immunoSEQ multiplex PCR, and its TCRdb copy is limited to in-frame clones, with some not included. The sample has about 46,000 clones, just under 95% seen once. Sequenced here: CD8+ T cells from peripheral blood mononuclear cells, sampled after pregnancy. The V gene is TRBV15, the J gene TRBJ2-7, with TRBD2 matching over 10 bases. The receptor's source is a female donor with multiple sclerosis, enrolled in a pregnancy study. CDR3 protein: CATSRLTSGVYEQYF. DNA of the CDR3: TGTGCCACCAGCAGGCTCACTAGCGGGGTCTACGAGCAGTACTTC.